A single sample gave rise to the 17 T cell receptor beta chains below, sequenced in a study of spatial heterogeneity in lung cancer. MiXCR was run by TCRdb on the 5' RACE reads, yielding one entry per CDR3 protein. The table lists about 26,000 distinct CDR3 sequences, 6% of them singletons, with 20% to 25% in the top ten. Time point of the sample: blood at routine non-recurrence follow-up after resection. Material for sequencing was whole RNA from tumor, nontumor lung or frozen PBMC, left unsorted. This sample comprised PBMCs, obtained at follow-up. The receptors were sampled from a male donor with early-stage non-small cell lung cancer.

This clonotype was found a few times. This chain joins TRBV6-6 and TRBJ2-7; either TRBD1 or TRBD2 may fit D (5 bases each). This CDR3 has 15 amino acids. Germline lookup yields CDR1 MNHNY and CDR2 SVGAGI (reference sequence). V was trimmed by 5 bases and J by 1 base, leaving 15 bases between them. DNA for the CDR3: TGTGCCAGCAGTGACGAGAGGGGCCGTTCCTACGAGCAGTACGTC. It is translated as CASSDERGRSYEQYV.

This clonotype came up many times. This rearrangement joins TRBV14 to TRBJ2-1, with D uncertain. V dropped 2 bases and J dropped 10 bases, with 9 bases sitting between them. CDR1 and CDR2 from the germline V gene are SGHDN and FVKESK. This CDR3 is 12 amino acids long. This CDR3 reads CASSQRNGEQFF. DNA for the CDR3: TGTGCCAGCAGCCAAAGGAACGGGGAGCAGTTCTTC. The variable domain in full, completed from reference TRBV14 and TRBJ2-1, reads EAGVTQFPSHSVIEKGQTVTLRCDPISGHDNLYWYRRVMGKEIKFLLHFVKESKQDESGMPNNRFLAERTGGTYSTLKVQPAELEDSGVYFCASSQRNGEQFFGPGTRLTVL.

This clonotype was counted ten times or more. V gene TRBV24-1 combines with J gene TRBJ2-1, with D possibly TRBD2 on 6 matching bases. V lost 2 bases to trimming and J lost 0 bases, with 13 bases between them. Germline V gene sequence: CDR1 KGHDR, CDR2 SFDVKD. This CDR3 is built from 17 residues. CDR3 DNA sequence: TGTGCCACCAGTGATTCCTCGCGGGGAAGCTCCTACAATGAGCAGTTCTTC. Protein product: CATSDSSRGSSYNEQFF.

This clonotype was observed many times. V and J are TRBV7-2 and TRBJ2-5; 8 bases align to TRBD2. Losses at the gene ends were 4 bases for V and 5 bases for J; bases not matched to a gene: 15. This CDR3 has 17 residues. CDR1 and CDR2 (germline): SGHTA, FQGNSA. The CDR3 nucleotides read TGTGCCAGCAGCTCCGAAGGAGCGGGAGCCTTGGGTGAGACCCAGTACTTC. Encoded protein: CASSSEGAGALGETQYF.

In its sample, this clonotype was seen a few times. The rearrangement joins TRBV2 to TRBJ1-1; D gene unclear. V gave up 7 bases and J gave up 4 bases, with 7 bases separating them. Germline-derived CDR1 and CDR2 are SNHLY and FYNNEI. The length of the CDR3 is 11 residues. The chain's CDR3 is CASIYSTEAFF. The CDR3 DNA follows: TGTGCCAGCATATATAGCACTGAAGCTTTCTTT.

In its sample, this clonotype was seen many times. This sequence joins TRBV9 and TRBJ2-3; 11 bases are a match to TRBD2. V was pared by 4 bases and J by 6 bases, with 7 bases of the junction left unmatched. This CDR3 is 15 amino acids long. The V gene's germline CDR1 is SGDLS and CDR2 YYNGEE. CDR3 region: CASSSVVAGGDTQYF. The CDR3 DNA follows: TGTGCCAGCAGCTCCGTGGTAGCGGGAGGGGATACGCAGTATTTT.

This clonotype turned up a few times. The rearrangement uses TRBV9 and TRBJ2-2; 9 bases are a match to TRBD2. The length of the CDR3 is 19 residues. Germline V lookup: CDR1 SGDLS, CDR2 YYNGEE. J gave up 6 bases and V 0 bases, and 15 bases lay outside the gene matches. The CDR3 coding sequence is TGTGCCAGCAGCGTAGGATCGGGAGCGGGAGGCCGACCGGCCGGGGAGCTGTTTTTT. It encodes CASSVGSGAGGRPAGELFF. The entire variable domain, with the rest obtained from reference TRBV9 and TRBJ2-2, is as follows: DSGVTQTPKHLITATGQRVTLRCSPRSGDLSVYWYQQSLDQGLQFLIQYYNGEERAKGNILERFSAQQFPDLHSELNLSSLELGDSALYFCASSVGSGAGGRPAGELFFGEGSRLTVL.

In its sample, this clonotype was seen a few times. This chain links TRBV4-1 with TRBJ2-7; D is possibly TRBD2 (5 bases). This CDR3 comprises 13 residues. Trimming took 0 bases from V and 4 from J, leaving 7 bases between them. Germline values: CDR1 MGHRA, CDR2 YSYEKL. CDR3 region: CASSQELEYEQYV. The DNA of the CDR3 is TGCGCCAGCAGCCAAGAACTAGAATACGAGCAGTACGTC.

Only a few counts were recorded for this clonotype. The J gene is TRBJ2-7, the V gene TRBV7-2; no firm D call. The CDR3 is 11 amino acids. Trimming left V 5 bases short and J 0 bases short, with 2 bases between. Germline V gene data show CDR1 as SGHTA and CDR2 as FQGNSA. DNA of the CDR3: TGTGCCAGCAGCCCCTCCTACGAGCAGTACTTC. Translation gives CASSPSYEQYF.

The chain uses TRBV6-2 or TRBV6-3 and TRBJ1-5; 7 bases are shared with TRBD1. The CDR3 runs 15 residues. Trimming removed 8 bases from V and 6 bases from J; junction bases left unmatched: 13. Germline lookup yields CDR1 MNHEY and CDR2 SVGEGT. Here the CDR3 DNA reads TGTGCCAGCGCCGGCACAGGGGCTTTGGGTCAGCCCCAGCATTTT. This sequence encodes CASAGTGALGQPQHF.

This clonotype was recorded a few times. The genes are TRBV7-9 and TRBJ1-4; the match to TRBD1 covers 8 bases. Trimming removed 5 bases from V and 4 bases from J; junction bases left unmatched: 6. The germline gives CDR1 SEHNR, CDR2 FQNEAQ (reference sequence). The CDR3 extends over 15 amino acids. CDR3 nucleotides: TGTGCCAGCAGCCCGGGACAGGCCATTAATGAAAAACTGTTTTTT. Its translation: CASSPGQAINEKLFF.

This chain uses TRBV20-1 with TRBJ2-7; no reliable D call. The CDR3 contains 15 residues. Looked up from germline, CDR1 is DFQATT and CDR2 is SNEGSKA (reference sequence). V lost 3 bases, J lost 2 bases, and 17 bases lay in between. CDR3 sequence: CSARGSSTEAYEQYF. The DNA for the CDR3 is TGCAGTGCTAGGGGTTCCAGTACGGAAGCCTACGAGCAGTACTTC.

In its sample, this clonotype was seen many times. The CDR3 bases are TGTGCCAGTAGTATAAATCGGGCAGGGGGGCTAGCTGAGCAGTTCTTC. This codes for CASSINRAGGLAEQFF. This sequence joins TRBV19 and TRBJ2-1; D perhaps matches TRBD1 (7 bases). V was trimmed by 2 bases and J by 9 bases, leaving 20 bases between them. The CDR3 has 16 amino acids. Germline values: CDR1 LNHDA, CDR2 SQIVND (reference sequence).

The table lists this clonotype with many counts. CDR3 sequence reads: CASSHAGTGLISGANVLTF. Here the CDR3 DNA reads TGCGCCAGCAGCCACGCCGGGACAGGTTTGATCTCTGGGGCCAACGTCCTGACTTTC. This chain uses TRBV4-3 with TRBJ2-6; 8 bases fit TRBD1. There are 19 residues in the CDR3. Trimming removed 3 bases from V and 0 bases from J; junction bases left unmatched: 10. The germline V gene has CDR1 LGHNA and CDR2 YSLEER.

In DNA form, the CDR3 reads TGTGCCAGCAGCCAAGATCTGTTAGTTACTAGCGGGAGGAACATTCAGTACTTC. Residues: CASSQDLLVTSGRNIQYF. The chain links TRBV3-1 to TRBJ2-4; 12 positions agree with TRBD2. CDR1 is LGHDT and CDR2 is YNNKEL in the germline V gene (reference sequence). Trimming at V came to 0 bases and at J to 7 bases, leaving 10 bases not matched to a gene. The length of the CDR3 is 18 residues.

This clonotype has a count of ten or more. The chain combines TRBV12-3 or TRBV12-4 with TRBJ1-2; D gene uncertain. V lost 3 bases and J lost 12, with 11 bases in between. CDR3 length equals 11 residues. As DNA, the CDR3 is TGTGCCAGCAGTTTGCAGCGATACCACACCTTC. Its translation: CASSLQRYHTF.

This clonotype appeared many times. The chain links TRBV27 to TRBJ1-3; D perhaps matches TRBD1 (5 bases). Germline V gene lookup returns CDR1 MNHEY and CDR2 SMNVEV (reference sequence). Between the trimmed V and J ends, which lost 0 bases and 4 bases, there was a span of 13 bases. The CDR3 consists of 16 residues. CDR3 in amino acids: CASSLSGRGNGNTIYF. The CDR3 DNA sequence: TGTGCCAGCAGTTTATCAGGACGGGGGAACGGAAACACCATATATTTT.